This T cell receptor beta chain was sequenced during a study of beta chain features in type 1 diabetes. This clone was counted a single time. Every bit of the isolated RNA underwent reverse transcription, so sequencing read expressed TCRB transcripts. Method: immunoSEQ multiplex PCR; TCRdb's copy keeps in-frame clones and lacks some. The sample yields 970,000 or so clones, roughly 16% seen once. V was trimmed by 5 bases and J by 4 bases, leaving 11 bases between them. The CDR3 consists of 13 residues. The germline CDR1 and CDR2 sequences are LNHDA and SQIVND (reference sequence). The genes are TRBV19 and TRBJ2-5; D call uncertain. The sequencing sample was made of naive CD4+ T cells from blood. The receptor comes from a young woman in good health. The CDR3, as DNA: TGTGCCAGTAGTTCACTTCCTCTAGAGACCCAGTACTTC. Translation: CASSSLPLETQYF.